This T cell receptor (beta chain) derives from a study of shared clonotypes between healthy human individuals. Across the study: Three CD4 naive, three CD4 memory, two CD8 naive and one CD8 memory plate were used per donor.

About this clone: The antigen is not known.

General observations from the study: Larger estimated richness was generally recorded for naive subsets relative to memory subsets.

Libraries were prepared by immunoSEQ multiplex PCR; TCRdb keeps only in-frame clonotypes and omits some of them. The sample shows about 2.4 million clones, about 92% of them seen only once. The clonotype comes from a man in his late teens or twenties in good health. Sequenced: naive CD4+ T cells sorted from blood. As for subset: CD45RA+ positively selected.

CDR3 DNA sequence: TGTGCCAGCAGCAAATTGAGGGTGGACAGAAGGCGTCAGCCCCAGCATTTT. This encodes CASSKLRVDRRRQPQHF. The chain links TRBV21-1 to TRBJ1-5; no check of the table's D call, TRBD1, against the DNA was made. TRBV21-1 is a pseudogene segment. The length of the CDR3 is 17 residues.